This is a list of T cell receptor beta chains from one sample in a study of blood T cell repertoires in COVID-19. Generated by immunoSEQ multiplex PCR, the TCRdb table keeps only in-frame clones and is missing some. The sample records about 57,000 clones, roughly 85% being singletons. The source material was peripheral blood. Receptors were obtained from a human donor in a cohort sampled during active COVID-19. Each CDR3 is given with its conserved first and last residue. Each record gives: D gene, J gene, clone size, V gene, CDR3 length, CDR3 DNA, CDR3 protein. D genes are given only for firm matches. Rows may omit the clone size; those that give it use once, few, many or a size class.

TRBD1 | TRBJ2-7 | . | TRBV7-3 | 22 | TGTGCCAGCAGCTTAAATCCTGCGACAGGGACCGAAGCGAGCGAGCAAGCCTACGAGCAGTACTTC | CASSLNPATGTEASEQAYEQYF
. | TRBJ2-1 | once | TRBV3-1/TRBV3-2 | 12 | TGTGCCAGCAGCCTTTTGGACTCTGGTCTGTTCTTC | CASSLLDSGLFF
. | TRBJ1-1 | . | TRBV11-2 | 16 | TGTGCCAGCAGCTTAAATTATGGCTTCTCGAACACTGAAGCTTTCTTT | CASSLNYGFSNTEAFF
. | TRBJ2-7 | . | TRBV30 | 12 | TGTGCCTGGAGCATCGGACAGAACGAGCAGTACTTC | CAWSIGQNEQYF
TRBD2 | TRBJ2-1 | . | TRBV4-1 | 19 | TGCGCCAGCAGCCAAGAAACTAGCGGGAGGCCGGGGATTTACAATGAGCAGTTCTTC | CASSQETSGRPGIYNEQFF
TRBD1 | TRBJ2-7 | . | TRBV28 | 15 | TGTGCCAGCACCCCTAGGGGGCAGGGAGACGGCGAGCAGTACTTC | CASTPRGQGDGEQYF
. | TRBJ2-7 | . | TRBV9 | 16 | TGTGCCAGCAGCGTAGGGGAGGCCCTGTGGTCATACGAGCAGTACTTC | CASSVGEALWSYEQYF
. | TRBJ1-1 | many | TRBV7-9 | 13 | TGTGCCAGCAGCTTAGAGAGTAACACTGAAGCTTTCTTT | CASSLESNTEAFF
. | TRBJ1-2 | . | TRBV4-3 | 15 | TGCGCCAGCAGCCAAGAATTACAGGGTCCCTATGGCTACACCTTC | CASSQELQGPYGYTF
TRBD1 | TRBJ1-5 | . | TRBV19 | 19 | TGTGCCACCAAAGGGGGAGGACAGGGTAAATCTTATAGCAATCAGCCCCAGCATTTT | CATKGGGQGKSYSNQPQHF
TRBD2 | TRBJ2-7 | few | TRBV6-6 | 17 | TGTGCCAGCAGTCGATCCGGGACTAGCGGGAGGGGTTACGAGCAGTACTTC | CASSRSGTSGRGYEQYF
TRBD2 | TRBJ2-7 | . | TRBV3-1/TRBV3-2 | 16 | TGTGCCAGCAGCGATAGACTAGCGGGGGGCTCCTACGAGCAGTACTTC | CASSDRLAGGSYEQYF
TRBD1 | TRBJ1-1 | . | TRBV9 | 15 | TGTGCCAGCAGCCTTCGAGGGGGACAGGAGGCTGAAGCTTTCTTT | CASSLRGGQEAEAFF
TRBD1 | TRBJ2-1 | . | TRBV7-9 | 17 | TGTGCCAGCAGCCCCTCAGTCAGGGGGAGACTTTACAATGAGCAGTTCTTC | CASSPSVRGRLYNEQFF
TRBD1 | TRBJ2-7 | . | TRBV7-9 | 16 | TGTGCCAGCAGTTCACCGGACAGGCAAGGGGCCTACGAGCAGTACTTC | CASSSPDRQGAYEQYF
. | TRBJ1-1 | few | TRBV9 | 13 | TGTGCCAGCAGCGGAGGAGTGAACACTGAAGCTTTCTTT | CASSGGVNTEAFF
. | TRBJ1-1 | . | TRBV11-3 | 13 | TGTGCCAGCAGCAACGGGATGAACACTGAAGCTTTCTTT | CASSNGMNTEAFF
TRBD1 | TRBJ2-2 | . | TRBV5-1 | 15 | TGCGCCAGCAGCTTGGGGACAGGGAACACCGGGGAGCTGTTTTTT | CASSLGTGNTGELFF
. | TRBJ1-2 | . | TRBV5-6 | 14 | TGTGCCAGCAGCCCGTCGGGGGGAATCTATGGCTACACCTTC | CASSPSGGIYGYTF
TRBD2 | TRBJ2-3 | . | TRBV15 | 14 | TGTGCCACCAGCAGAGATTCGGGGGGAGATACGCAGTATTTT | CATSRDSGGDTQYF
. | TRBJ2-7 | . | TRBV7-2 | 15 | TGTGCCAGCAGCTTAGTAGGGTCAGGGAGGAACGAGCAGTACTTC | CASSLVGSGRNEQYF
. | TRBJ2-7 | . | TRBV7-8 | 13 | TGTGCCAGCAGCTTGTTTAACAGGCGCGAGCAGTACTTC | CASSLFNRREQYF
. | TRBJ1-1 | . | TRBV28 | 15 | TGTGCCAGCCCCCCGGGGGGGCTCACGAACACTGAAGCTTTCTTT | CASPPGGLTNTEAFF
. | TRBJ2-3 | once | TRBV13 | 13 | TGTGCCAGCAGCTTACAGATGGTAGATACGCAGTATTTT | CASSLQMVDTQYF
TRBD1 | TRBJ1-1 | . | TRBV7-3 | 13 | TGTGCCAGCAGCGAAAGGGGGCCCGAGGGAGCTTTCTTT | CASSERGPEGAFF
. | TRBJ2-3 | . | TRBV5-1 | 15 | TGCGCCAGCAGCTTGGTATCAAGCCGCACAGATACGCAGTATTTT | CASSLVSSRTDTQYF
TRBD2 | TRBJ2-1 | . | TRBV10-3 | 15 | TGTGCCATCAGTGAGAAAGCGGGAGAGGAAAATGAGCAGTTCTTC | CAISEKAGEENEQFF
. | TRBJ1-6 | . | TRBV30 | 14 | TGTGCCTGGATCGGGAATGGTTTTAATTCACCCCTCCACTTT | CAWIGNGFNSPLHF
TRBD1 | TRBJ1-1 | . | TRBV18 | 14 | TGTGCCAGCTCACCACTTGGACAGGGAATTGAAGCTTTCTTT | CASSPLGQGIEAFF
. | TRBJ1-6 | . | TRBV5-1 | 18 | TGCGCCAGCAGCCCTCGAGGAGGGGATGGATTGAATAATTCACCCCTCCACTTT | CASSPRGGDGLNNSPLHF
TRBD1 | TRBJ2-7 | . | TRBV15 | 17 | TGTGCCACCAGCAAACCGCCGGGACAGGGGGTGCCCTACGAGCAGTACTTC | CATSKPPGQGVPYEQYF
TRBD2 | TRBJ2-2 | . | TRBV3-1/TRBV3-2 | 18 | TGTGCCAGCAGCCGCATTATCGTTAGCGGGATCGACACCGGGGAGCTGTTTTTT | CASSRIIVSGIDTGELFF
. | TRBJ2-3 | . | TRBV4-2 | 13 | TGTGCCAGCAGCCAAGTAGTGGCAGATACGCAGTATTTT | CASSQVVADTQYF